The 28 T cell receptor beta chains presented below share a single source sample, sequenced in a study of CD8+ T cells in alopecia areata. RNA was extracted and reverse transcribed into cDNA as the sequencing template. Clones were sequenced by immunoSEQ multiplex PCR, and TCRdb holds only the in-frame ones, with some missing. The repertoire holds about 200,000 clones, about three fifths seen once, with 1.6% in the top ten. Indicated treatment: oral pan-JAK inhibitor, 5-10 mg twice daily. Sequencing was performed on CD4+ T cells sorted from blood, taken at week 4, from a patient treated with tofacitinib. Receptor source: a human donor with alopecia areata.

This clone was found a few times. CDR3 nucleotides: TGTGCCACCAGCAGAGATAAAAAGGCCAATTCACCCCAGCATTTT. This translates into CATSRDKKANSPQHF. The J gene is TRBJ1-5, the V gene TRBV15; D unclear. The CDR3 has 15 residues. CDR1 LNHNV and CDR2 YYDKDF come from the germline V gene (reference sequence). Trimming pared 0 bases from V and 10 bases from J, leaving 16 bases between. The full variable domain, with the rest looked up from reference TRBV15 and TRBJ1-5, is DAMVIQNPRYQVTQFGKPVTLSCSQTLNHNVMYWYQQKSSQAPKLLFHYYDKDFNNEADTPDNFQSRRPNTSFCFLDIRSPGLGDTAMYLCATSRDKKANSPQHFGDGTRLSIL.

The chain couples TRBV25-1 to TRBJ1-1; the D gene is possibly TRBD1 (6 bases). Per the germline V gene, CDR1 is MGHDK and CDR2 is SYGVNS. Trimming took off 4 bases at V and 8 bases at J, with 8 bases between the two ends. The CDR3 is 11 residues long. The CDR3 DNA reads as TGTGCCAGCAGTGTTGACAGGGAAGCTTTCTTT. Translated, it gives CASSVDREAFF.

This chain links TRBV9 with TRBJ1-2, with TRBD1 identical over 8 bases. The CDR3 totals 14 residues. Trimming at V came to 3 bases and at J to 7 bases, leaving 8 bases not matched to a gene. Germline V gene data show CDR1 as SGDLS and CDR2 as YYNGEE. CDR3 nucleotides: TGTGCCAGCAGCGCCGGACAGGGTACGATTGGCTACACCTTC. Its translation: CASSAGQGTIGYTF.

The chain carries TRBV7-2 and TRBJ2-1; no clear D. The CDR3 has 14 amino acids. The V end lost 5 bases, the J end lost 5 bases, and 13 bases lay between the germline ends. The V gene's germline CDR1 is SGHTA and CDR2 FQGNSA. The CDR3 coding sequence is TGTGCCAGCAGCCCCAGTGGCGGACACAATGAGCAGTTCTTC. This codes for CASSPSGGHNEQFF. Drawing the rest from reference TRBV7-2 and TRBJ2-1, the complete variable domain is GAGVSQSPSNKVTEKGKDVELRCDPISGHTALYWYRQSLGQGLEFLIYFQGNSAPDKSGLPSDRFSAERTGGSVSTLTIQRTQQEDSAVYLCASSPSGGHNEQFFGPGTRLTVL.

The CDR3 DNA follows: TGTGCCAGCAGCCAGGACGGGACAGGGTTGAATGAGCAGTTCTTC. Protein sequence: CASSQDGTGLNEQFF. V usage is TRBV27 and J usage is TRBJ2-1, with 9 positions matching TRBD1. V lost 6 bases and J lost 7; bases outside the gene matches: 10. The CDR3 spans 15 residues. The germline CDR1 and CDR2 sequences are MNHEY and SMNVEV (reference sequence).

A single count supports this clone. The chain combines TRBV29-1 with TRBJ2-6; no reliable D call. V lost 5 bases, J lost 1 base, and 21 bases lay in between. CDR1 SQVTM and CDR2 ANQGSEA come from the germline V gene. The CDR3 has 18 residues. CDR3 DNA: TGCAGCGTTACTGGACCCGGAGCCTACCCATCTGGGGCCAACGTCCTGACTTTC. Its translation is CSVTGPGAYPSGANVLTF.

The chain carries TRBV7-2 and TRBJ1-6, with 8 bases lining up with TRBD1. From germline, CDR1 is SGHTA and CDR2 FQGNSA. Trimming took 5 bases from V and 7 from J; bases not matched to a gene: 7. The CDR3 runs 15 residues. CDR3 nucleotide sequence: TGTGCCAGCAGCCCCCGGGACAGGACAAATTCACCCCTCCACTTT. As protein: CASSPRDRTNSPLHF. Together with reference TRBV7-2 and TRBJ1-6, the CDR3 gives the full variable domain: GAGVSQSPSNKVTEKGKDVELRCDPISGHTALYWYRQSLGQGLEFLIYFQGNSAPDKSGLPSDRFSAERTGGSVSTLTIQRTQQEDSAVYLCASSPRDRTNSPLHFGNGTRLTVT.

The genes are TRBV4-3 and TRBJ2-7, with 7 bases matching TRBD1. The CDR3 runs to 13 residues. CDR1 LGHNA and CDR2 YSLEER come from the germline V gene. V lost 1 base to trimming and J lost 11 bases; unmatched junction nucleotides: 8. The CDR3 is CASSQVETGEKYF. CDR3 nucleotides: TGCGCCAGCAGCCAAGTAGAAACAGGGGAAAAGTACTTC.

The chain uses TRBV5-5 and TRBJ2-5; maybe TRBD1 (7 bases). Trimming stripped 3 bases from V and 2 bases from J, with 14 bases between. The CDR3 runs to 15 residues. Germline CDR1 and CDR2: SGHKS and YYEKEE (reference sequence). The CDR3 loop is CASSYGQAGQETQYF. Here the CDR3 DNA reads TGTGCCAGCAGCTATGGACAGGCGGGACAAGAGACCCAGTACTTC. Looking up the rest from reference TRBV5-5 and TRBJ2-5 gives the full variable domain: DAGVTQSPTHLIKTRGQQVTLRCSPISGHKSVSWYQQVLGQGPQFIFQYYEKEERGRGNFPDRFSARQFPNYSSELNVNALLLGDSALYLCASSYGQAGQETQYFGPGTRLLVL.

This chain links TRBV27 with TRBJ1-1, with 8 bases matching TRBD1. The length of the CDR3 is 15 residues. The trim removed 8 bases at V and 5 bases at J, leaving 13 bases unmatched. Looked up from germline, CDR1 is MNHEY and CDR2 is SMNVEV (reference sequence). CDR3 sequence (DNA): TGTGCCAGCGGGGGCCTCAGGGGGCGCCGGACTGAAGCTTTCTTT. This gives the protein CASGGLRGRRTEAFF.

This clone was seen only once. The chain uses TRBV6-5 and TRBJ1-2; 7 bases are a match to TRBD1. The CDR3 extends over 15 amino acids. The germline CDR1 and CDR2 sequences are MNHEY and SVGAGI. The V segment lost 5 bases and the J segment 5 bases; nucleotides outside the gene matches: 11. Here the CDR3 reads CASSSSGTVFYGYTF. For the CDR3, the DNA is TGTGCCAGCAGTAGCTCCGGGACAGTATTTTATGGCTACACCTTC.

The V and J genes are TRBV18 and TRBJ1-1; weak D call: TRBD1 (5 bases). The CDR3 covers 14 residues. V was cut by 4 bases and J by 2 bases, with 11 bases left in between. Germline CDR1 KGHSH, CDR2 LQKENI. CDR3 amino acids: CASSLFGHNTEAFF. In nucleotides, the CDR3 is TGTGCCAGCTCACTTTTCGGACACAACACTGAAGCTTTCTTT. Full variable domain (remainder filled in from reference TRBV18 and TRBJ1-1): NAGVMQNPRHLVRRRGQEARLRCSPMKGHSHVYWYRQLPEEGLKFMVYLQKENIIDESGMPKERFSAEFPKEGPSILRIQQVVRGDSAAYFCASSLFGHNTEAFFGQGTRLTVV.

The J gene is TRBJ1-2, the V gene TRBV19, with D possibly TRBD1 on 5 matching bases. The length of the CDR3 is 14 residues. The germline V and J ends were trimmed by 3 bases and 4 bases, with 12 bases remaining between them. Looked up from germline, CDR1 is LNHDA and CDR2 is SQIVND (reference sequence). Here the CDR3 reads CASSIGQGVYGYTF. The CDR3 DNA reads as TGTGCCAGTAGTATTGGGCAGGGCGTCTATGGCTACACCTTC. The full variable domain, its missing parts supplied by reference TRBV19 and TRBJ1-2, is DGGITQSPKYLFRKEGQNVTLSCEQNLNHDAMYWYRQDPGQGLRLIYYSQIVNDFQKGDIAEGYSVSREKKESFPLTVTSAQKNPTAFYLCASSIGQGVYGYTFGSGTRLTVV.

The chain links TRBV29-1 to TRBJ2-5, with 9 positions matching TRBD2. Germline-derived CDR1 and CDR2 are SQVTM and ANQGSEA. Trimming removed 1 base from V and 4 bases from J; junction bases left unmatched: 7. This CDR3 contains 15 residues. The CDR3 sequence: CSVEGSRGGSETQYF. CDR3 in DNA: TGCAGCGTTGAAGGGTCGCGGGGGGGCTCAGAGACCCAGTACTTC.

This clone was observed a few times. The chain has TRBV29-1 and TRBJ1-1; D ambiguous. The V gene lost 4 bases and the J gene lost 1 base, with 7 bases spanning the gap. CDR3 length: 12 amino acids. The germline gives CDR1 SQVTM, CDR2 ANQGSEA. In DNA, the CDR3 is TGCAGCGTTGCCTGGGGGAACACTGAAGCTTTCTTT. Residues: CSVAWGNTEAFF. The full variable domain, with the rest looked up from reference TRBV29-1 and TRBJ1-1, is SAVISQKPSRDICQRGTSLTIQCQVDSQVTMMFWYRQQPGQSLTLIATANQGSEATYESGFVIDKFPISRPNLTFSTLTVSNMSPEDSSIYLCSVAWGNTEAFFGQGTRLTVV.

The chain carries TRBV7-2 and TRBJ1-5; 9 bases line up with TRBD1. Germline V CDR1 and CDR2: SGHTA, FQGNSA. This CDR3 spans 16 amino acids. Trimming cost V 3 bases and J 7 bases; bases outside gene matches: 10. CDR3 loop: CASSLPGTGTGQPQHF. The CDR3 nucleotides are TGTGCCAGCAGCTTGCCCGGGACAGGGACGGGCCAGCCCCAGCATTTT.

The chain couples TRBV15 to TRBJ1-2; 9 bases are shared with TRBD1. The V and J ends lost 4 bases and 5 bases, in that order; junction bases with no gene match: 8. This CDR3 spans 15 amino acids. Germline CDR1 reads LNHNV; CDR2 reads YYDKDF (reference sequence). CDR3 sequence (DNA): TGTGCCACCAGCAAAACCCCGGGACAGGGATATGGCTACACCTTC. This gives the protein CATSKTPGQGYGYTF.

The chain links TRBV30 to TRBJ2-5; tentatively, D is TRBD2 (6 bases). Trimming left V 1 base short and J 5 bases short, with 17 bases between. This CDR3 contains 15 residues. Germline V gene sequence: CDR1 GTSNPN, CDR2 SVGIG (reference sequence). CDR3 amino acids: CAWSAVSGRSETQYF. CDR3 coding DNA: TGTGCCTGGAGTGCGGTGAGCGGGCGATCGGAGACCCAGTACTTC.

This clone was found a few times. The chain links TRBV11-2 to TRBJ1-2, with D hard to call. Germline assignment: CDR1 SGHAT and CDR2 FQNNGV. This CDR3 spans 15 amino acids. V was shortened by 3 bases and J by 0 bases, with 11 bases between the two germline ends. CDR3: CASSFGSTANYGYTF. The CDR3 DNA reads TGTGCCAGCAGCTTCGGATCTACAGCTAACTATGGCTACACCTTC.

This clone was picked up one time. The rearrangement links TRBV12-5 to TRBJ2-7; D may match TRBD1 or TRBD2 (5 bases each). V gave up 5 bases and J gave up 0 bases, with 29 bases separating them. CDR1 is LGHNT, CDR2 FRNRAP, per germline. The CDR3 has 20 residues. CDR3 DNA sequence: TGTGCTAGTGGTCGGGAACCACCGGGACGGACGTCCACTTTCTCCTACGAGCAGTACTTC. Its translation: CASGREPPGRTSTFSYEQYF.

Here the CDR3 DNA reads TGTGCCAGCAGTGGCGACAGGTACAATGAGCAGTTCTTC. It translates to CASSGDRYNEQFF. The V call is TRBV2, the J call TRBJ2-1; D perhaps matches TRBD1 (6 bases). The CDR3 is made up of 13 amino acids. Germline V CDR1 and CDR2: SNHLY, FYNNEI. The ends were cut back, 4 bases at V and 4 bases at J, with 8 bases in the middle.

The chain carries TRBV7-2 and TRBJ1-1; possibly TRBD1 for D (5 bases). Trimming pared 5 bases from V and 8 bases from J, leaving 18 bases between. CDR3 size: 14 residues. CDR1 SGHTA and CDR2 FQGNSA come from the germline V gene. Here the CDR3 reads CASSPGRLKGEAFF. For the CDR3, the DNA is TGTGCCAGCAGCCCGGGACGGCTGAAAGGGGAAGCTTTCTTT. The full variable domain, in which reference TRBV7-2 and TRBJ1-1 provide the parts outside the CDR3, is GAGVSQSPSNKVTEKGKDVELRCDPISGHTALYWYRQSLGQGLEFLIYFQGNSAPDKSGLPSDRFSAERTGGSVSTLTIQRTQQEDSAVYLCASSPGRLKGEAFFGQGTRLTVV.

This clone was picked up a small number of times. The rearrangement uses TRBV7-9 and TRBJ1-1, with D uncertain. The CDR3 is made up of 13 amino acids. V was shortened by 3 bases and J by 1 base, with 6 bases between the two germline ends. Germline CDR1 and CDR2: SEHNR and FQNEAQ (reference sequence). As DNA, the CDR3 is TGTGCCAGCAGCTTCGAGGGGAACACTGAAGCTTTCTTT. Protein sequence: CASSFEGNTEAFF.

The chain is built from TRBV15 and TRBJ1-2; 8 bases are a match to TRBD1. V lost 1 base, J lost 4 bases, and 2 bases stayed unmatched. CDR1 LNHNV and CDR2 YYDKDF come from the germline V gene (reference sequence). The CDR3 loop spans 14 amino acids. The CDR3 DNA sequence: TGTGCCACCAGCAGAGCCACAGGGGGCTATGGCTACACCTTC. Translating gives CATSRATGGYGYTF.

This clone was observed at least ten times. The chain employs TRBV29-1 and TRBJ1-5, with unresolved D. This CDR3 is 18 amino acids long. CDR1 is SQVTM, CDR2 ANQGSEA, per germline. The V end was cut by 0 bases, the J end by 6 bases, with 24 bases between. Here the CDR3 reads CSVEDSFSCPGNCQPQHF. The CDR3 DNA sequence: TGCAGCGTTGAAGACAGTTTCTCGTGTCCAGGCAATTGTCAGCCCCAGCATTTT.

In its sample, this clone was seen a few times. The J gene is TRBJ2-2, the V gene TRBV29-1; TRBD1 might be the D (5 bases). The CDR3 loop spans 14 amino acids. The V end was cut by 3 bases, the J end by 1 base, with 9 bases between. Germline-derived CDR1 and CDR2 are SQVTM and ANQGSEA. The CDR3 here is CSVDQGGNTGELFF. The CDR3 DNA sequence: TGCAGCGTTGACCAGGGTGGGAACACCGGGGAGCTGTTTTTT.

The chain is built from TRBV4-3 and TRBJ2-2; the D gene is possibly TRBD2 (6 bases). V was trimmed by 0 bases and J by 2 bases, leaving 10 bases between them. The CDR3 runs to 16 residues. Germline loops: CDR1 LGHNA, CDR2 YSLEER. CDR3 bases: TGCGCCAGCAGCCAAGAGTTAGCGGCAAACACCGGGGAGCTGTTTTTT. It codes for CASSQELAANTGELFF.

V and J are TRBV7-3 and TRBJ2-3, with D unresolved. The CDR3 contains 13 residues. Trimming took 5 bases from V and 2 from J, leaving 8 bases between them. Per the germline V gene, CDR1 is SGHTA and CDR2 is FQGTGA. CDR3 sequence: CASSRSYTDTQYF. The CDR3 DNA reads as TGTGCCAGCAGCCGAAGTTACACAGATACGCAGTATTTT.